The 31 T cell receptor beta chains presented below share a single source sample, sequenced in a study of blood T cell repertoires in COVID-19. The assay was immunoSEQ multiplex PCR, and TCRdb's table has in-frame clones only and misses some. The table shows about 120,000 clones, with more than 65% occurring only once. The material sequenced was peripheral blood. The receptors here all came from a woman of 80 years or more with acute or convalescent COVID-19.

The chain is built from TRBV30 and TRBJ2-7, with D possibly TRBD1 on 6 matching bases. With 0 bases removed from V and 3 bases from J, the gap between germline ends came to 9 bases. Germline assignment: CDR1 GTSNPN and CDR2 SVGIG (reference sequence). The CDR3 length is 13 residues. This CDR3 is CAWSVGTIYEQYF. The DNA for the CDR3 is TGTGCCTGGAGTGTAGGGACAATCTACGAGCAGTACTTC.

This clone was counted a few times. The chain carries TRBV19 and TRBJ1-1, with 8 bases fitting TRBD1. This CDR3 has 15 residues. Trimming removed 5 bases from V and 6 bases from J; junction bases left unmatched: 11. The V gene's germline CDR1 is LNHDA and CDR2 SQIVND (reference sequence). The CDR3: CASSGRGQSFAEAFF. CDR3 DNA sequence: TGTGCCAGTAGTGGCAGGGGGCAATCTTTCGCTGAAGCTTTCTTT.

This chain joins TRBV5-5 and TRBJ1-1; 11 bases align to TRBD1. V gave up 9 bases and J gave up 7 bases; unmatched junction bases: 14. Germline V gene data show CDR1 as SGHKS and CDR2 as YYEKEE (reference sequence). The CDR3 has 15 residues. CDR3 in DNA: TGTGCCACCTGGACAGGGGGCTCGGGTATGATTGAAGCTTTCTTT. Encoded protein: CATWTGGSGMIEAFF.

CDR3 region: CASSYSTGPRDNYSNQPQHF. The CDR3 region has the DNA TGTGCCAGCAGTTACTCAACGGGCCCCCGGGACAACTATAGCAATCAGCCCCAGCATTTT. V usage is TRBV6-2 or TRBV6-3 and J usage is TRBJ1-5; weak D call: TRBD1 (6 bases). There are 20 residues in the CDR3. The ends were cut back, 0 bases at V and 0 bases at J, with 21 bases in the middle. Per germline, CDR1 MNHEY and CDR2 SVGEGT.

The chain recombines TRBV19 with TRBJ2-3; TRBD2 matches at 12 bases. The germline gives CDR1 LNHDA, CDR2 SQIVND (reference sequence). The CDR3 runs 13 residues. J gave up 5 bases and V 9 bases, and 3 bases lay outside the gene matches. The CDR3 nucleotides read TGTGCCAGCACACTAGCGGGGGGAGATACGCAGTATTTT. As protein: CASTLAGGDTQYF.

This chain uses TRBV11-3 with TRBJ2-1; D may be TRBD2 (6 bases). Trimming took off 3 bases at V and 10 bases at J, with 13 bases between the two ends. Germline CDR1 SGHNT, CDR2 YENEEA. There are 13 residues in the CDR3. Here the CDR3 reads CASSFFAAGEQFF. CDR3 bases: TGTGCCAGCAGCTTCTTCGCCGCGGGGGAGCAGTTCTTC.

The V gene is TRBV29-1, the J gene TRBJ1-2; TRBD1 matches at 8 bases. Losses at the gene ends were 4 bases for V and 4 bases for J; bases not matched to a gene: 8. The CDR3 extends over 14 amino acids. Germline V gives CDR1 SQVTM, CDR2 ANQGSEA. The CDR3 reads CSVVEPGGAYGYTF. The CDR3 coding sequence is TGCAGCGTTGTAGAACCAGGGGGCGCCTATGGCTACACCTTC.

Comment on this clone: Other DNA sequences in this sample translate to the same CDR3. The rearrangement uses TRBV3-1 (or the pseudogene TRBV3-2) and TRBJ2-7; 7 bases agree with TRBD2. V trimming: 3 bases; J trimming: 2 bases; junction bases outside the gene matches: 4. Germline V lookup: CDR1 LGHDT, CDR2 YNNKEL (reference sequence). This CDR3 has 14 amino acids. DNA for the CDR3: TGTGCCAGCAGCCAGGCCGGGACTACCTACGAGCAGTACTTC. Translation gives CASSQAGTTYEQYF.

A few counts support this clone. The V call is TRBV7-8, the J call TRBJ2-3; D is unresolved. The CDR3 extends over 14 amino acids. Between the trimmed V and J ends, which lost 0 bases and 6 bases, there was a span of 10 bases. Germline CDR1 reads SGHVS; CDR2 reads FQNEAQ. The CDR3 DNA is TGTGCCAGCAGCTTAGCGCTGACATCCGATACGCAGTATTTT. The encoded protein is CASSLALTSDTQYF.

V is TRBV11-2 and J is TRBJ1-5; D ambiguous. CDR3 length: 13 residues. CDR1 and CDR2 from the germline V gene are SGHAT and FQNNGV. The ends were cut back, 6 bases at V and 4 bases at J, with 10 bases in the middle. This CDR3 reads CASSSGLNQPQHF. CDR3 bases: TGTGCCAGCAGTTCAGGACTGAATCAGCCCCAGCATTTT.

The chain carries TRBV5-4 and TRBJ1-2; D unclear. Germline CDR1 SGHNT, CDR2 YYREEE (reference sequence). The length of the CDR3 is 14 residues. V shed 3 bases and J shed 7 bases, with 16 bases lying between them. The CDR3 DNA sequence: TGTGCCAGCAGCTGGGGTATGGAGGGTGGTGGCTACACCTTC. It encodes CASSWGMEGGGYTF.

This sequence joins TRBV5-4 and TRBJ2-5; maybe TRBD2 (6 bases). Germline CDR1 reads SGHNT; CDR2 reads YYREEE (reference sequence). The CDR3 is 13 residues long. Trimming took off 4 bases at V and 9 bases at J, with 16 bases between the two ends. The CDR3 bases are TGTGCCAGCAGCATCGGAGGGGAGGAGGCCCAGTACTTC. Translation: CASSIGGEEAQYF.

The chain carries TRBV7-8 and TRBJ1-1, with D unclear. V lost 1 base, J lost 7 bases, and 10 bases lay in between. Germline loops: CDR1 SGHVS, CDR2 FQNEAQ. The CDR3 totals 13 residues. CDR3 DNA sequence: TGTGCCAGCAGCTTAGGGTCCCGGAGTGAAGCTTTCTTT. Protein: CASSLGSRSEAFF.

This clone has only a few counts. The chain employs TRBV7-2 and TRBJ2-1; TRBD2 might be the D (5 bases). CDR3 length: 14 residues. Per the germline V gene, CDR1 is SGHTA and CDR2 is FQGNSA. Trimming cost V 1 base and J 10 bases, with 14 bases left between them. The CDR3 DNA follows: TGTGCCAGCAGCTTAGGGGGAGATTCGGGAGAGCAGTTCTTC. Its protein is CASSLGGDSGEQFF.

The chain carries TRBV7-9 and TRBJ1-2; 9 bases map to TRBD1. Germline V gene sequence: CDR1 SEHNR, CDR2 FQNEAQ (reference sequence). The CDR3 spans 14 residues. V was pared by 1 base and J by 5 bases, with 2 bases of the junction left unmatched. The CDR3 DNA sequence: TGTGCCAGCAGCTTAGATGGGACAGGGTATGGCTACACCTTC. This sequence encodes CASSLDGTGYGYTF.

The chain is built from TRBV5-1 and TRBJ2-6; 11 positions match TRBD2. CDR3 length: 19 amino acids. The germline V gene has CDR1 SGHRS and CDR2 YFSETQ. The V gene end was trimmed by 4 bases and the J gene end by 3 bases; junction bases not matched to a gene: 12. In DNA form, the CDR3 reads TGCGCCAGCAGCATGGTCACTAGCGGGAGAGGTAGTGGGGCCAACGTCCTGACTTTC. This sequence encodes CASSMVTSGRGSGANVLTF.

This clone was found once. The chain couples TRBV19 to TRBJ1-5; 11 nucleotides align to TRBD1. V lost 8 bases, J lost 4 bases, and 4 bases stayed unmatched. The CDR3 is 14 amino acids. Germline assignment: CDR1 LNHDA and CDR2 SQIVND (reference sequence). The CDR3 is CASGGTGGNQPQHF. The CDR3 nucleotides are TGTGCCAGTGGCGGGACAGGGGGGAATCAGCCCCAGCATTTT.

V gene TRBV2 combines with J gene TRBJ2-1, with D possibly TRBD2 on 5 matching bases. CDR1 and CDR2 from the germline V gene are SNHLY and FYNNEI. This CDR3 contains 12 residues. Trimming stripped 6 bases from V and 10 bases from J, with 13 bases between. The CDR3 is CASRALGEEQFF. The CDR3 region has the DNA TGTGCCAGCAGAGCACTCGGGGAGGAGCAGTTCTTC.

The chain combines TRBV3-1 (or the pseudogene TRBV3-2) with TRBJ2-2; D is perhaps TRBD1 (5 bases). V was pared by 1 base and J by 4 bases, with 13 bases between. CDR1 and CDR2 from the germline V gene are LGHDT and YNNKEL (reference sequence). The CDR3 covers 16 residues. The CDR3, as DNA: TGTGCCAGCAGCCAAGGTCTGGCAGGGTTCACCGGGGAGCTGTTTTTT. Translated: CASSQGLAGFTGELFF.

This clone was picked up a small number of times. The chain uses TRBV7-9 and TRBJ2-1, with TRBD2 matching 10 bases. This CDR3 is built from 14 residues. Germline CDR1 SEHNR, CDR2 FQNEAQ (reference sequence). V shed 4 bases and J 7 bases; nucleotides not matched to a gene: 4. The DNA for the CDR3 is TGTGCCAGCAGCTCAGCGGGGGGGCTTAATGAGCAGTTCTTC. Protein: CASSSAGGLNEQFF.

The CDR3 loop reads CASSLDLNQPQHF. CDR3 nucleotides: TGTGCCAGCAGCTTAGATCTCAATCAGCCCCAGCATTTT. The rearrangement joins TRBV11-2 to TRBJ1-5; D ambiguous. The V and J ends lost 0 bases and 3 bases respectively, with 3 bases between them. CDR1 and CDR2 (germline): SGHAT, FQNNGV. This CDR3 region has 13 residues. The complete variable domain, with remaining parts taken from reference TRBV11-2 and TRBJ1-5, reads EAGVAQSPRYKIIEKRQSVAFWCNPISGHATLYWYQQILGQGPKLLIQFQNNGVVDDSQLPKDRFSAERLKGVDSTLKIQPAKLEDSAVYLCASSLDLNQPQHFGDGTRLSIL.

The V and J genes are TRBV7-9 and TRBJ1-2; D uncertain. V lost 6 bases, J lost 8 bases, and 13 bases lay in between. Germline V gives CDR1 SEHNR, CDR2 FQNEAQ (reference sequence). This CDR3 is 12 amino acids long. The CDR3: CASRREEEGYTF. The CDR3 nucleotides are TGTGCCAGCAGACGAGAGGAAGAAGGCTACACCTTC.

J is TRBJ1-5 and V is TRBV28; 11 nucleotides align to TRBD1. Trimming cost V 4 bases and J 2 bases; bases outside gene matches: 7. The CDR3 is made up of 17 amino acids. CDR1 and CDR2 from the germline V gene are MDHEN and SYDVKM. Here the CDR3 reads CASSSPGQGGRNQPQHF. For the CDR3, the DNA is TGTGCCAGCAGTTCACCGGGACAGGGGGGTCGCAATCAGCCCCAGCATTTT.

The chain uses TRBV18 and TRBJ2-2; 8 nucleotides match TRBD1. J gave up 1 base and V 3 bases, and 10 bases lay outside the gene matches. Germline V gene lookup returns CDR1 KGHSH and CDR2 LQKENI. CDR3 length equals 18 residues. CDR3 loop: CASSPSSPGTGNTGELFF. In DNA form, the CDR3 reads TGTGCCAGCTCACCTTCTAGTCCCGGGACAGGGAACACCGGGGAGCTGTTTTTT.

The chain uses TRBV27 and TRBJ1-2; 7 nucleotides agree with TRBD1. Looked up from germline, CDR1 is MNHEY and CDR2 is SMNVEV (reference sequence). The CDR3 loop spans 16 amino acids. V trimming: 6 bases; J trimming: 3 bases; junction bases outside the gene matches: 13. The CDR3 DNA is TGTGCCAGCAGGTTCCTTGGGACAGCAGCGTACTATGGCTACACCTTC. This encodes CASRFLGTAAYYGYTF.

V usage is TRBV3-1 (or the pseudogene TRBV3-2) and J usage is TRBJ1-3; D might be TRBD1 (6 bases). The CDR3 runs to 14 residues. The V end was cut by 7 bases, the J end by 0 bases, with 10 bases between. Germline V gives CDR1 LGHDT, CDR2 YNNKEL (reference sequence). CDR3 amino acids: CASTLGGSGNTIYF. The CDR3, as DNA: TGTGCCAGCACACTAGGGGGCTCTGGAAACACCATATATTTT.

In this sample, this clone turned up once. The V gene is TRBV19, the J gene TRBJ2-4; D possibly corresponds to TRBD1 (6 bases). This CDR3 is built from 14 residues. Germline CDR1 is LNHDA and CDR2 is SQIVND (reference sequence). V gave up 4 bases and J gave up 6 bases, with 13 bases separating them. CDR3 nucleotide sequence: TGTGCCAGTAGTACCTCACAGGGACCAAACATTCAGTACTTC. As protein: CASSTSQGPNIQYF.

This clone was seen a single time. The CDR3, as DNA: TGTGCCAGCAGCCGGGGGACTAGCCGTTCTCCAGATACGCAGTATTTT. Translation: CASSRGTSRSPDTQYF. The chain is built from TRBV4-2 and TRBJ2-3, with 9 nucleotides matching TRBD2. Per the germline V gene, CDR1 is LGHNA and CDR2 is YNFKEQ. This CDR3 region has 16 residues. V shed 4 bases, J shed 4 bases, and the junction held 9 bases outside the gene matches.

The CDR3 DNA reads as TGCAGCGCTGCTACAGGGGGCTTTGACACTGAAGCTTTCTTT. It specifies CSAATGGFDTEAFF. This chain uses TRBV29-1 with TRBJ1-1; 9 bases map to TRBD1. This CDR3 has 14 residues. CDR1 and CDR2 from the germline V gene are SQVTM and ANQGSEA. Trimming removed 7 bases from V and 3 bases from J; junction bases left unmatched: 9.

The chain has TRBV7-2 and TRBJ1-5; D is possibly TRBD1 (6 bases). The CDR3 sequence is 14 residues long. Germline CDR1 and CDR2: SGHTA and FQGNSA. Between the trimmed V and J ends, which lost 5 bases and 9 bases, there was a span of 17 bases. The CDR3, as DNA: TGTGCCAGCAGCCCATGGCAGGGGCCCAGGCCCCAGCATTTT. It specifies CASSPWQGPRPQHF.

The V gene is TRBV5-1, the J gene TRBJ2-2; 8 bases fit TRBD2. V trimming: 0 bases; J trimming: 5 bases; junction bases outside the gene matches: 6. Per the germline V gene, CDR1 is SGHRS and CDR2 is YFSETQ. CDR3 length: 16 residues. The CDR3 spells CASSLGPIAGTGELFF. The CDR3 nucleotides are TGCGCCAGCAGCTTGGGACCCATAGCGGGGACCGGGGAGCTGTTTTTT.